A single sample is the source of the 30 T cell receptor beta chains below, sequenced in a study of blood T cells in healthy people across ages. It was with a sample-barcoded 5' primer and a J-beta primer mix that a second PCR of about 7 to 12 cycles was run. TCRdb re-called the 5' RACE reads with MiXCR, one entry per CDR3 protein. The data show some 1.4 million distinct CDR3 sequences, approximately 40% seen once. The sample consisted of blood. These receptors were obtained from a woman under 30 in good health.

The J gene is TRBJ2-3, the V gene TRBV28; 11 bases map to TRBD1. V trimming: 8 bases; J trimming: 4 bases; junction bases outside the gene matches: 11. In germline, CDR1 is MDHEN, CDR2 SYDVKM. The CDR3 has 16 residues. This CDR3 reads CASGRIGTGGSDTQYF. DNA for the CDR3: TGTGCCAGCGGACGTATAGGGACAGGGGGTTCAGATACGCAGTATTTT.

This clonotype has a handful of counts. The chain carries TRBV7-2 and TRBJ1-3, with D possibly matching TRBD1 (5 bases). Germline loops: CDR1 SGHTA, CDR2 FQGNSA. V lost 4 bases and J lost 3, with 16 bases in between. CDR3 size: 16 residues. For the CDR3, the DNA is TGTGCCAGCAGCTCCCGGGGGGGGGACCGTGGAAACACCATATATTTT. The encoded protein is CASSSRGGDRGNTIYF.

The J gene is TRBJ2-4, the V gene TRBV28, with D perhaps matching TRBD1 (5 bases). The last part of the DNA fits TRBJ2-5 better; the J call may be wrong. The CDR3 is 13 amino acids. CDR1 MDHEN and CDR2 SYDVKM come from the germline V gene. The CDR3 region has the DNA TGTGCCAGCAGTGTGTGGGGCTCGGAGACCCAGTACTTC. The encoded protein is CASSVWGSETQYF.

V usage is TRBV27 and J usage is TRBJ1-3; tentative D call: TRBD1 (5 bases). This CDR3 spans 15 amino acids. The V end lost 8 bases, the J end lost 3 bases, and 17 bases lay between the germline ends. CDR1 and CDR2 from the germline V gene are MNHEY and SMNVEV (reference sequence). The CDR3 nucleotides read TGTGCCAGCGCCTCCCTCGGGGGGGATGGAAACACCATATATTTT. Encoded protein: CASASLGGDGNTIYF.

In its sample, this clonotype was seen many times. The chain is built from TRBV7-9 and TRBJ2-6; 12 bases map to TRBD2. The germline CDR1 and CDR2 sequences are SEHNR and FQNEAQ (reference sequence). The CDR3 covers 19 residues. V was clipped by 5 bases and J by 0 bases; unmatched bases: 8. CDR3 protein: CASSPRLAGALSGANVLTF. The CDR3 DNA is TGTGCCAGCAGCCCCCGACTAGCGGGGGCCCTCTCTGGGGCCAACGTCCTGACTTTC.

Comment on this clonotype: One end of the junction does not line up with germline, which may come from a read error. The V gene is TRBV5-5, the J gene TRBJ1-5; TRBD1 aligns across 7 bases. The CDR3 has 15 residues. Germline V lookup: CDR1 SGHKS, CDR2 YYEKEE (reference sequence). The CDR3 sequence: CAGSSSTRGDQPQHF. The CDR3 bases are TGTGCCGGCAGCTCGAGCACCAGGGGGGATCAGCCCCAGCATTTT. The whole variable domain, filled in from reference TRBV5-5 and TRBJ1-5, reads DAGVTQSPTHLIKTRGQQVTLRCSPISGHKSVSWYQQVLGQGPQFIFQYYEKEERGRGNFPDRFSARQFPNYSSELNVNALLLGDSALYLCAGSSSTRGDQPQHFGDGTRLSIL.

In its sample, this clonotype was seen a few times. Germline and junction disagree at one end, which may indicate a read error. The chain couples TRBV7-9 to TRBJ2-5, with 8 bases aligning to TRBD2. In germline, CDR1 is SEHNR, CDR2 FQNEAQ (reference sequence). The CDR3 is 14 residues long. This CDR3 is CASSVAGFQETQYF. In DNA, the CDR3 is TGTGCCAGCAGCGTAGCGGGGTTTCAAGAGACCCAGTACTTC. Full variable domain (outside the CDR3, taken from reference TRBV7-9 and TRBJ2-5): DTGVSQNPRHKITKRGQNVTFRCDPISEHNRLYWYRQTLGQGPEFLTYFQNEAQLEKSRLLSDRFSAERPKGSFSTLEIQRTEQGDSAMYLCASSVAGFQETQYFGPGTRLLVL.

The chain links TRBV6-5 to TRBJ1-2; D uncertain. V was shortened by 6 bases and J by 7 bases, with 12 bases between the two germline ends. Per germline, CDR1 MNHEY and CDR2 SVGAGI. The CDR3 is 12 amino acids. CDR3 in amino acids: CASSHWDTGYTF. CDR3 coding DNA: TGTGCCAGCAGCCACTGGGATACTGGCTACACCTTC.

V gene TRBV20-1 combines with J gene TRBJ2-7; TRBD2 agrees at 8 bases. The V gene's germline CDR1 is DFQATT and CDR2 SNEGSKA (reference sequence). V was clipped by 4 bases and J by 1 base; unmatched bases: 6. The CDR3 runs 14 residues. CDR3: CSAIRAGGSYEQYF. CDR3 in DNA: TGCAGTGCTATAAGGGCGGGGGGTTCCTACGAGCAGTACTTC.

The chain uses TRBV20-1 and TRBJ2-5; the match to TRBD2 covers 12 bases. V gave up 5 bases and J gave up 5 bases; unmatched junction bases: 6. Germline CDR1 and CDR2: DFQATT and SNEGSKA (reference sequence). The CDR3 runs to 14 residues. CDR3 sequence (DNA): TGCAGTGCTGACCTAGCGGGGGGGCCCGAGACCCAGTACTTC. Translated: CSADLAGGPETQYF.

Concerning this clonotype: A much larger clone lies one base from this, so it may be a read error. The chain uses TRBV20-1 and TRBJ2-3; the D call may be TRBD1 or TRBD2 (5 bases each). Germline assignment: CDR1 DFQATT and CDR2 SNEGSKA (reference sequence). This CDR3 has 12 amino acids. V dropped 0 bases and J dropped 4 bases, with 5 bases sitting between them. The CDR3 loop reads CSAREGADTQYF. In DNA form, the CDR3 reads TGCAGTGCTAGAGAGGGGGCAGATACGCAGTATTTT.

The J gene is TRBJ2-3, the V gene TRBV5-1, with D perhaps matching TRBD1 or TRBD2 (5 bases each). Germline V CDR1 and CDR2: SGHRS, YFSETQ. The CDR3 is made up of 16 amino acids. The germline V and J ends were trimmed by 3 bases and 6 bases, with 20 bases remaining between them. The CDR3 loop is CASSYPGRPFRDTQYF. DNA of the CDR3: TGCGCCAGCAGCTACCCGGGACGCCCCTTTCGGGATACGCAGTATTTT.

The V and J genes are TRBV9 and TRBJ2-5; TRBD2 matches 7 bases. The CDR3 has 16 amino acids. Trimming took 0 bases from V and 11 from J; bases not matched to a gene: 16. The germline V gene encodes CDR1 SGDLS and CDR2 YYNGEE. CDR3 region: CASSVGVAGQYNEQYF. The CDR3 bases are TGTGCCAGCAGCGTAGGCGTAGCGGGCCAATACAATGAGCAGTACTTC.

The gene calls are TRBV11-2 and TRBJ2-1, with D possibly TRBD2 on 6 matching bases. V shed 5 bases and J shed 9 bases, with 20 bases lying between them. The length of the CDR3 is 15 residues. Germline V gene data show CDR1 as SGHAT and CDR2 as FQNNGV. The CDR3 DNA sequence: TGTGCCAGCAGCCTACTCTTGCAGGCGGAGGGTGAGCAGTTCTTC. Its protein is CASSLLLQAEGEQFF. The full variable domain, completed using reference TRBV11-2 and TRBJ2-1, is EAGVAQSPRYKIIEKRQSVAFWCNPISGHATLYWYQQILGQGPKLLIQFQNNGVVDDSQLPKDRFSAERLKGVDSTLKIQPAKLEDSAVYLCASSLLLQAEGEQFFGPGTRLTVL.

The genes are TRBV6-1 and TRBJ2-5; possible D gene TRBD1, 6 bases. The V end was cut by 2 bases, the J end by 3 bases, with 7 bases between. Germline V gene sequence: CDR1 MNHNS, CDR2 SASEGT. This CDR3 contains 13 residues. CDR3 residues: CASSEWTEETQYF. The CDR3 coding sequence is TGTGCCAGCAGTGAATGGACAGAAGAGACCCAGTACTTC.

The CDR3 nucleotides are TGTGCCAGCAAAACAGGGGGAAACACTGAAGCTTTCTTT. Encoded protein: CASKTGGNTEAFF. This sequence joins TRBV27 and TRBJ1-1; 8 nucleotides line up with TRBD1. Germline CDR1 is MNHEY and CDR2 is SMNVEV (reference sequence). The CDR3 is 13 residues long. Trimming cost V 7 bases and J 2 bases; bases outside gene matches: 3.

This clonotype showed up just once. The V gene is TRBV24-1, the J gene TRBJ1-1, with D unresolved. The CDR3 is 13 residues long. Trimming left V 7 bases short and J 4 bases short, with 12 bases between. Germline V gene lookup returns CDR1 KGHDR and CDR2 SFDVKD. CDR3 nucleotide sequence: TGTGCCACCAGCGGGAGGCCAGGCACTGAAGCTTTCTTT. Amino acid sequence: CATSGRPGTEAFF.

V gene TRBV11-2 combines with J gene TRBJ1-1, with D unclear. V shed 6 bases and J shed 4 bases, with 12 bases lying between them. Looked up from germline, CDR1 is SGHAT and CDR2 is FQNNGV. The CDR3 consists of 13 residues. Here the CDR3 reads CASRRPVGTEAFF. The CDR3 DNA follows: TGTGCCAGCAGACGACCCGTTGGCACTGAAGCTTTCTTT. The full variable domain, rest sourced from reference TRBV11-2 and TRBJ1-1, is EAGVAQSPRYKIIEKRQSVAFWCNPISGHATLYWYQQILGQGPKLLIQFQNNGVVDDSQLPKDRFSAERLKGVDSTLKIQPAKLEDSAVYLCASRRPVGTEAFFGQGTRLTVV.

In this sample, this clonotype turned up a few times. The V call is TRBV3-1, the J call TRBJ1-5; TRBD1 aligns across 10 bases. The V gene end was trimmed by 0 bases and the J gene end by 5 bases; junction bases not matched to a gene: 4. This CDR3 has 16 amino acids. Looked up from germline, CDR1 is LGHDT and CDR2 is YNNKEL (reference sequence). This CDR3 reads CASSQESGTGDQPQHF. CDR3 bases: TGTGCCAGCAGCCAAGAATCTGGGACAGGGGATCAGCCCCAGCATTTT.

The chain employs TRBV12-3 or TRBV12-4 and TRBJ1-1; D unresolved. The CDR3 runs to 11 residues. Trimming cost V 4 bases and J 4 bases, with 4 bases left between them. For the CDR3, the DNA is TGTGCCAGCAGTTGGAGCACTGAAGCTTTCTTT. Translating it yields CASSWSTEAFF.

A few counts support this clonotype. This chain connects TRBV3-1 to TRBJ2-3; the D is unclear. The CDR3 totals 12 residues. The germline V gene has CDR1 LGHDT and CDR2 YNNKEL (reference sequence). V was trimmed by 5 bases and J by 8 bases, leaving 11 bases between them. Written as DNA, the CDR3 is TGTGCCAGCAGCAGAAATCCCAGTACGCAGTATTTT. This sequence encodes CASSRNPSTQYF.

The chain has TRBV7-2 and TRBJ1-2, with a possible D match to TRBD1 (6 bases). CDR1 and CDR2 (germline): SGHTA, FQGNSA. This CDR3 is 14 amino acids long. V dropped 8 bases and J dropped 4 bases, with 17 bases sitting between them. In nucleotides, the CDR3 is TGTGCCAGCGTTCGAGGGGGAAAAAGCTATGGCTACACCTTC. This translates into CASVRGGKSYGYTF.

This chain links TRBV10-3 with TRBJ1-1, with a weak D call TRBD1 (5 bases). With 2 bases removed from V and 8 bases from J, the gap between germline ends came to 6 bases. CDR3 size: 11 residues. Looked up from germline, CDR1 is ENHRY and CDR2 is SYGVKD. The CDR3 reads CAISETGEAFF. The CDR3 DNA is TGTGCCATCAGTGAGACAGGCGAAGCTTTCTTT.

V usage is TRBV3-1 and J usage is TRBJ2-2; 9 nucleotides line up with TRBD2. CDR1 is LGHDT, CDR2 YNNKEL, per germline (reference sequence). The CDR3 loop spans 17 amino acids. V lost 0 bases to trimming and J lost 4 bases; unmatched junction nucleotides: 6. CDR3 sequence: CASSQDLGAGGTGELFF. The CDR3 DNA follows: TGTGCCAGCAGCCAAGATCTTGGAGCGGGAGGCACCGGGGAGCTGTTTTTT. Using reference TRBV3-1 and TRBJ2-2 for the parts outside the CDR3, the full variable domain is DTAVSQTPKYLVTQMGNDKSIKCEQNLGHDTMYWYKQDSKKFLKIMFSYNNKELIINETVPNRFSPKSPDKAHLNLHINSLELGDSAVYFCASSQDLGAGGTGELFFGEGSRLTVL.

This clonotype was counted only a few times. This chain uses TRBV12-3 or TRBV12-4 with TRBJ2-1, with D uncertain. This CDR3 is built from 14 residues. Trimming pared 7 bases from V and 9 bases from J, leaving 19 bases between. CDR3 sequence (DNA): TGTGCCAGCACCGCTACCGGTGTTAATGGTGAGCAGTTCTTC. This encodes CASTATGVNGEQFF.

This chain joins TRBV20-1 and TRBJ2-1; D remains unclear. The ends were cut back, 4 bases at V and 0 bases at J, with 7 bases in the middle. Germline CDR1 reads DFQATT; CDR2 reads SNEGSKA (reference sequence). The CDR3 has 13 residues. The CDR3 here is CSANRGSYNEQFF. CDR3 sequence (DNA): TGCAGTGCTAATAGAGGCTCCTACAATGAGCAGTTCTTC.

This clonotype was found once. V and J are TRBV18 and TRBJ2-3; D remains ambiguous. The germline gives CDR1 KGHSH, CDR2 LQKENI. This CDR3 comprises 17 residues. The V gene lost 2 bases and the J gene lost 6 bases, with 21 bases spanning the gap. CDR3 amino acids: CASSPLASPLLVDTQYF. In nucleotides, the CDR3 is TGTGCCAGCTCACCATTAGCATCCCCGCTTTTGGTGGATACGCAGTATTTT.

This clonotype was detected ten times or more. This chain connects TRBV3-1 to TRBJ1-2; D is uncertain. The V gene lost 4 bases and the J gene lost 4 bases, with 13 bases spanning the gap. Germline V gives CDR1 LGHDT, CDR2 YNNKEL (reference sequence). The CDR3 consists of 14 residues. The CDR3 loop is CASSRPGGSYGYTF. The CDR3 DNA reads TGTGCCAGCAGCCGACCTGGAGGGAGCTATGGCTACACCTTC.

The rearrangement uses TRBV18 and TRBJ1-2; D may be TRBD1 (5 bases). Germline assignment: CDR1 KGHSH and CDR2 LQKENI. The CDR3 sequence is 12 residues long. V was cut by 7 bases and J by 2 bases, with 8 bases left in between. CDR3 loop: CASFRTNYGYTF. Written as DNA, the CDR3 is TGTGCCAGCTTTAGGACAAACTATGGCTACACCTTC.

The chain recombines TRBV7-9 with TRBJ1-2; weak D call: TRBD1 (5 bases). Germline V gene sequence: CDR1 SEHNR, CDR2 FQNEAQ (reference sequence). V gave up 7 bases and J gave up 12 bases, with 18 bases separating them. This CDR3 contains 12 residues. CDR3 coding DNA: TGTGCCAGCACTGAAGGACCGGGACCTAACACCTTC. The encoded protein is CASTEGPGPNTF.